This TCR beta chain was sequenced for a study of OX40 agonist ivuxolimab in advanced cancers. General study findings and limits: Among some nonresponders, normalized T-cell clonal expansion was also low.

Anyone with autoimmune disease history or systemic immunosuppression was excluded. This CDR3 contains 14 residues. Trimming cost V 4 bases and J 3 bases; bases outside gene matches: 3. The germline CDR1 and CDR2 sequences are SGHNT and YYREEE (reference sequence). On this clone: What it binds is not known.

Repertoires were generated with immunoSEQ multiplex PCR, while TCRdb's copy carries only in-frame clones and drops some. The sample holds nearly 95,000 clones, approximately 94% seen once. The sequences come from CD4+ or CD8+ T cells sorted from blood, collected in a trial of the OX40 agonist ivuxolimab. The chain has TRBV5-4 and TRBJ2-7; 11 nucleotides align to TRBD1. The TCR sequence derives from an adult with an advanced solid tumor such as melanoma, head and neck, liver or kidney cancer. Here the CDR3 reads CASSGGQGVYEQYF. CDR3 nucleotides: TGTGCCAGCAGCGGGGGACAGGGGGTCTACGAGCAGTACTTC.